A single sample is the source of the 26 T cell receptor beta chains below, sequenced in a study of cytomegalovirus exposure and HLA in healthy donors (dated by TCRdb to 2016 to 2017). The library came from the immunoSEQ multiplex PCR assay. For the multiplex PCR, a mixture combining 60 forward primers for TCR Vbeta segments and 13 reverse primers for TCR Jbeta segments was used. Held by TCRdb, this immuneACCESS table contains in-frame sequences only and omits some clones. Under half of the omission traces to an unresolved V gene where checked; the cause of the rest is unknown. This sample lists approximately 200,000 clones; almost 80% were detected once. Clones ranked in the top ten supply 1.5% to 2% of the sample. The sample was PBMCs. These receptors came from a man between 18 and 29 years old in good health and CMV-seronegative.

This clone showed up just a few times. The chain has TRBV25-1 and TRBJ1-1; 7 bases are shared with TRBD1. The germline V gene has CDR1 MGHDK and CDR2 SYGVNS. Unmatched junction bases numbered 11, after V lost 3 bases and J lost 7 bases. The CDR3 is 15 residues long. CDR3 sequence (DNA): TGTGCCAGCAGTGACCGGAGGACAGGAAAGAATGAAGCTTTCTTT. Its translation: CASSDRRTGKNEAFF.

V and J are TRBV7-8 and TRBJ2-3; D might be TRBD2 (6 bases). V was trimmed by 1 base and J by 3 bases, leaving 11 bases between them. Germline values: CDR1 SGHVS, CDR2 FQNEAQ. This CDR3 region has 15 residues. CDR3 bases: TGTGCCAGCAGCTTAGGCCTAGCGCCGACAGATACGCAGTATTTT. It yields the protein CASSLGLAPTDTQYF.

CDR3 amino acids: CASSQGTGGLGEQYF. CDR3 in DNA: TGCGCCAGCAGCCAAGGGACAGGGGGCCTAGGGGAGCAGTACTTC. The chain is built from TRBV4-3 and TRBJ2-7; 11 bases line up with TRBD1. The CDR3 spans 15 residues. J lost 7 bases, V lost 1 base, and 6 bases had no gene match. CDR1 and CDR2 (germline): LGHNA, YSLEER.

This chain joins TRBV2 and TRBJ1-2; D is undetermined. V was trimmed by 5 bases and J by 2 bases, leaving 12 bases between them. This CDR3 contains 14 residues. Germline loops: CDR1 SNHLY, CDR2 FYNNEI. Here the CDR3 reads CASSYSTGNYGYTF. CDR3 nucleotide sequence: TGTGCCAGCAGTTATTCTACCGGGAACTATGGCTACACCTTC.

The chain uses TRBV6-1 and TRBJ1-1; D perhaps matches TRBD1 (6 bases). Between the trimmed V and J ends, which lost 7 bases and 1 base, there was a span of 13 bases. The CDR3 extends over 14 amino acids. Germline V lookup: CDR1 MNHNS, CDR2 SASEGT. For the CDR3, the DNA is TGTGCCAGCATACCCCTGACAGGGAACACTGAAGCTTTCTTT. It encodes CASIPLTGNTEAFF.

The sample holds one count of this clone. V is TRBV6-5 and J is TRBJ2-5; perhaps TRBD1 as D (5 bases). This CDR3 has 15 amino acids. Trimming removed 0 bases from V and 3 bases from J, with 11 bases in between. CDR1 MNHEY and CDR2 SVGAGI come from the germline V gene. CDR3 loop: CASSYSGQGEETQYF. CDR3 coding DNA: TGTGCCAGCAGTTACTCCGGGCAGGGCGAAGAGACCCAGTACTTC.

This chain uses TRBV19 with TRBJ2-1; tentatively, D is TRBD2 (6 bases). Looked up from germline, CDR1 is LNHDA and CDR2 is SQIVND (reference sequence). The CDR3 runs to 14 residues. The germline V and J ends were trimmed by 8 bases and 0 bases, with 11 bases remaining between them. CDR3: CASVDGSSYNEQFF. Written as DNA, the CDR3 is TGTGCCAGTGTGGACGGGAGCTCCTACAATGAGCAGTTCTTC.

The rearrangement joins TRBV19 to TRBJ2-2; D might be TRBD1 (5 bases). The CDR3 has 21 residues. Germline V lookup: CDR1 LNHDA, CDR2 SQIVND (reference sequence). The germline V and J ends were trimmed by 7 bases and 0 bases, with 30 bases remaining between them. The CDR3 reads CASISTDAKILSFANTGELFF. As DNA, the CDR3 is TGTGCCAGTATCTCGACAGATGCTAAGATCCTCTCCTTCGCGAACACCGGGGAGCTGTTTTTT.

V gene TRBV7-3 combines with J gene TRBJ2-3, with 10 bases aligning to TRBD2. The V segment lost 0 bases and the J segment 4 bases; nucleotides outside the gene matches: 10. Per the germline V gene, CDR1 is SGHTA and CDR2 is FQGTGA. The CDR3 runs 18 residues. For the CDR3, the DNA is TGTGCCAGCAGCTTAACGTTCCCTAGCGGGAGTGTGGCAGATACGCAGTATTTT. Translating it yields CASSLTFPSGSVADTQYF.

This clone was counted a few times. The gene calls are TRBV28 and TRBJ2-7; 7 bases align to TRBD1. Per the germline V gene, CDR1 is MDHEN and CDR2 is SYDVKM. Unmatched junction bases numbered 5, after V lost 6 bases and J lost 6 bases. The CDR3 covers 12 residues. CDR3 bases: TGTGCCAGCAGGGATGCAGGGGGCGAGCAGTACTTC. Amino acid sequence: CASRDAGGEQYF.

The sample holds one count of this clone. The gene calls are TRBV5-1 and TRBJ1-2; D is perhaps TRBD1 (5 bases). V was cut by 1 base and J by 3 bases, with 10 bases left in between. Per germline, CDR1 SGHRS and CDR2 YFSETQ. This CDR3 spans 14 amino acids. This CDR3 reads CASSLTQGDYGYTF. CDR3 bases: TGCGCCAGCAGCTTGACTCAGGGTGACTATGGCTACACCTTC.

This chain links TRBV30 with TRBJ2-5; no clear D. The closer fit of TRBJ2-7 to the DNA end suggests the J call may be wrong. The CDR3 consists of 11 residues. The germline CDR1 and CDR2 sequences are GTSNPN and SVGIG (reference sequence). The CDR3: CAWSGLYEQYF. CDR3 bases: TGTGCCTGGAGTGGACTTTACGAGCAGTACTTC.

The chain has TRBV5-1 and TRBJ2-5; tentative D call: TRBD1 (6 bases). The CDR3 length is 15 residues. Trimming cost V 0 bases and J 4 bases, with 13 bases left between them. The germline V gene has CDR1 SGHRS and CDR2 YFSETQ. CDR3 sequence reads: CASSLVPGAGETQYF. The CDR3 bases are TGCGCCAGCAGCTTGGTACCAGGGGCCGGAGAGACCCAGTACTTC.

This clone was recorded once. The junction departs from the called germline gene at one end, perhaps through a read error. The chain combines TRBV7-7 with TRBJ2-5, with a tentative D call TRBD2 (6 bases). Germline V gene sequence: CDR1 SSHAT, CDR2 FNYEAQ (reference sequence). The length of the CDR3 is 15 residues. As DNA, the CDR3 is TGTGCTAGCAGCTTATCCAGGGAGGAGGGAGAGACCCAGTACTTC. Encoded protein: CASSLSREEGETQYF.

A single count supports this clone. The chain uses TRBV7-2 and TRBJ1-3; maybe TRBD1 (6 bases). Trimming stripped 2 bases from V and 4 bases from J, with 6 bases between. From germline, CDR1 is SGHTA and CDR2 FQGNSA. The CDR3 is 13 residues long. The CDR3 DNA sequence: TGTGCCAGCAGCTTACAGGGGGGAAACACCATATATTTT. Translation gives CASSLQGGNTIYF.

This clone was seen a single time. The chain joins TRBV9 to TRBJ1-2; perhaps TRBD1 as D (5 bases). Trimming shortened V by 3 bases and J by 8 bases, and 17 bases separated the two germline ends. Germline CDR1 reads SGDLS; CDR2 reads YYNGEE. The CDR3 totals 14 residues. The CDR3 loop is CASSATLGAEGYTF. DNA for the CDR3: TGTGCCAGCAGCGCCACGCTAGGGGCGGAAGGCTACACCTTC. Together with reference TRBV9 and TRBJ1-2, the CDR3 gives the full variable domain: DSGVTQTPKHLITATGQRVTLRCSPRSGDLSVYWYQQSLDQGLQFLIQYYNGEERAKGNILERFSAQQFPDLHSELNLSSLELGDSALYFCASSATLGAEGYTFGSGTRLTVV.

This chain links TRBV7-3 with TRBJ2-3; D is uncertain. Trimming removed 6 bases at V and 0 bases at J, with 10 bases between. Germline assignment: CDR1 SGHTA and CDR2 FQGTGA. The CDR3 sequence is 14 residues long. Here the CDR3 reads CASSPRMSTDTQYF. The DNA of the CDR3 is TGTGCCAGCAGTCCTAGAATGAGCACAGATACGCAGTATTTT.

The chain has TRBV2 and TRBJ2-7; 9 nucleotides align to TRBD1. Trimming took 6 bases from V and 6 from J; bases not matched to a gene: 9. Germline V gives CDR1 SNHLY, CDR2 FYNNEI. The CDR3 is made up of 14 amino acids. The DNA for the CDR3 is TGTGCCAGCAGCGAGAGGGACAGGGACGCCGAGCAGTACTTC. Encoded protein: CASSERDRDAEQYF.

This CDR3 reads CASSYSVPPYEQYF. DNA for the CDR3: TGTGCCAGCAGTTACTCGGTACCCCCCTACGAGCAGTACTTC. The chain links TRBV6-5 to TRBJ2-5, with D uncertain. The closer fit of TRBJ2-7 to the DNA end suggests the J call may be wrong. This CDR3 has 14 amino acids. Germline values: CDR1 MNHEY, CDR2 SVGAGI.

This chain links TRBV11-3 with TRBJ2-5; a weak D match, TRBD1 (6 bases). This CDR3 spans 18 amino acids. Between the trimmed V and J ends, which lost 1 base and 0 bases, there was a span of 18 bases. Germline V gene lookup returns CDR1 SGHNT and CDR2 YENEEA. CDR3 loop: CASSLGERFRDNQETQYF. CDR3 DNA: TGTGCCAGCAGCTTAGGGGAGCGTTTCCGGGACAACCAAGAGACCCAGTACTTC.

The chain uses TRBV9 and TRBJ1-1, with TRBD1 matching over 7 bases. V dropped 5 bases and J dropped 2; count of bases not matched to a gene: 12. Germline loops: CDR1 SGDLS, CDR2 YYNGEE. This CDR3 is 16 amino acids long. The CDR3 sequence is CASRGIGTVPNTEAFF. CDR3 coding DNA: TGTGCCAGCAGGGGCATTGGGACAGTCCCCAACACTGAAGCTTTCTTT. Full variable domain (outside the CDR3, taken from reference TRBV9 and TRBJ1-1): DSGVTQTPKHLITATGQRVTLRCSPRSGDLSVYWYQQSLDQGLQFLIQYYNGEERAKGNILERFSAQQFPDLHSELNLSSLELGDSALYFCASRGIGTVPNTEAFFGQGTRLTVV.

The chain recombines TRBV11-2 with TRBJ2-3; D unclear. Germline CDR1 is SGHAT and CDR2 is FQNNGV. The CDR3 spans 13 residues. V was shortened by 3 bases and J by 1 base, with 5 bases between the two germline ends. This chain's CDR3 is CASSFFGTDTQYF. CDR3 sequence (DNA): TGTGCCAGCAGCTTCTTCGGCACAGATACGCAGTATTTT. Full variable domain (outside the CDR3, taken from reference TRBV11-2 and TRBJ2-3): EAGVAQSPRYKIIEKRQSVAFWCNPISGHATLYWYQQILGQGPKLLIQFQNNGVVDDSQLPKDRFSAERLKGVDSTLKIQPAKLEDSAVYLCASSFFGTDTQYFGPGTRLTVL.

This chain links TRBV11-3 with TRBJ2-2; a possible D gene is TRBD1 (6 bases). The CDR3 has 14 residues. Germline CDR1 SGHNT, CDR2 YENEEA. The V and J ends lost 5 bases and 5 bases respectively, with 12 bases between them. CDR3 residues: CASSPRGRTGELFF. In DNA form, the CDR3 reads TGTGCCAGCAGCCCCAGGGGCCGGACCGGGGAGCTGTTTTTT.

The CDR3 DNA is TGTGCCAGCAGTTACCGAACTAGCGGGCCCCCCTACGAGCAGTACTTC. This codes for CASSYRTSGPPYEQYF. V usage is TRBV6-5 and J usage is TRBJ2-5; 9 bases agree with TRBD2. The end of the DNA aligns better with TRBJ2-7, so the J call may be wrong. The CDR3 is made up of 16 amino acids. The germline gives CDR1 MNHEY, CDR2 SVGAGI.

This chain joins TRBV30 and TRBJ1-5; TRBD1 aligns across 9 bases. Germline V gives CDR1 GTSNPN, CDR2 SVGIG (reference sequence). The CDR3 sequence is 15 residues long. V lost 2 bases to trimming and J lost 1 base; unmatched junction nucleotides: 3. Here the CDR3 DNA reads TGTGCCTGGAGTCCCGGGACAGGGAGCAATCAGCCCCAGCATTTT. This codes for CAWSPGTGSNQPQHF.

The rearrangement joins TRBV28 to TRBJ1-5, with 7 bases that match TRBD1. CDR1 and CDR2 from the germline V gene are MDHEN and SYDVKM. V lost 7 bases, J lost 4 bases, and 10 bases stayed unmatched. This CDR3 contains 15 residues. The CDR3 reads CASITTGQGNQPQHF. In nucleotides, the CDR3 is TGTGCCAGCATTACGACAGGGCAAGGAAATCAGCCCCAGCATTTT.